This entry features one T cell receptor beta chain sequence. The sample originates from a study of blood T cell repertoires in COVID-19. Looking at the study overall: Specimens from acute and convalescent COVID-19 originated in the United States, Italy and Spain. T cells, B-cell-depleted T cells, or PBMCs supplied cDNA or gDNA.

Authors' analysis steps: Amplification of reference gene primers was used by the study to estimate nucleated cell counts. Clones were sequenced by immunoSEQ multiplex PCR, and TCRdb holds only the in-frame ones, with some missing. The V and J calls and clone size were taken over from that table, and D and trimming were inferred from the DNA. The sample holds roughly 160,000 clones, about four fifths seen once. Trimming pared 5 bases from V and 5 bases from J, leaving 12 bases between. Germline loops: CDR1 LNHDA, CDR2 SQIVND (reference sequence). The CDR3 contains 13 residues. The V gene is TRBV19, the J gene TRBJ1-1; D perhaps matches TRBD1 (6 bases). This clonotype was sampled from a woman of 80 years or more with acute or convalescent COVID-19. Specimen: peripheral blood. CDR3 DNA sequence: TGTGCCAGTAGTGGGGCTAGGGGGACTGAAGCTTTCTTT. As protein: CASSGARGTEAFF. The complete variable domain, with remaining parts taken from reference TRBV19 and TRBJ1-1, reads DGGITQSPKYLFRKEGQNVTLSCEQNLNHDAMYWYRQDPGQGLRLIYYSQIVNDFQKGDIAEGYSVSREKKESFPLTVTSAQKNPTAFYLCASSGARGTEAFFGQGTRLTVV.